Below, 23 T cell receptor beta chains from the same sample are listed, as sequenced in a study of CD8 T cells in ankylosing spondylitis. General study results and limits: Ankylosing spondylitis blood appeared to be characterized by a TCR beta motif of several highly homologous variants.

TCRdb called the 5' RACE reads again in MiXCR, with one record for every CDR3 protein. The profile shows roughly 700,000 distinct CDR3 sequences, 15% to 20% of them singletons. Antigens of these TCRs are unknown. The sequenced material came from blood, either unsorted or a sorted T cell fraction (not recorded which). Receptor source: a male donor with ankylosing spondylitis.

The chain joins TRBV9 to TRBJ2-3; a possible D gene is TRBD1 (6 bases). The germline V gene encodes CDR1 SGDLS and CDR2 YYNGEE. V was pared by 4 bases and J by 4 bases, with 22 bases between. The CDR3 runs 17 residues. The CDR3 here is CASSPYSGSKGADTQYF. The CDR3 region has the DNA TGTGCCAGCAGCCCGTACTCCGGTTCCAAGGGGGCAGATACGCAGTATTTT.

This clonotype came up a few times. The V call is TRBV12-3 or TRBV12-4, the J call TRBJ2-3; D perhaps matches TRBD1 (5 bases). This CDR3 has 15 amino acids. The V end lost 5 bases, the J end lost 0 bases, and 12 bases lay between the germline ends. The CDR3 bases are TGTGCCAGCAGTCTACGACAGAGAAGCACAGATACGCAGTATTTT. Its translation is CASSLRQRSTDTQYF.

This clonotype came up a few times. The chain uses TRBV19 and TRBJ2-7; 10 bases are shared with TRBD2. V trimming: 10 bases; J trimming: 6 bases; junction bases outside the gene matches: 15. The CDR3 contains 15 residues. The V gene's germline CDR1 is LNHDA and CDR2 SQIVND (reference sequence). The CDR3 region has the DNA TGTGCCACTACGATCTCCCTAGCGGGAGTTTTCGAGCAGTACTTC. Translating it yields CATTISLAGVFEQYF.

The chain has TRBV7-2 and TRBJ2-3, with D perhaps TRBD1 or TRBD2 (5 bases each). Germline V gene lookup returns CDR1 SGHTA and CDR2 FQGNSA. V lost 0 bases to trimming and J lost 1 base, with 8 bases between them. The CDR3 contains 15 residues. CDR3 nucleotides: TGTGCCAGCAGCTTAGCGACGGGACGCACAGATACGCAGTATTTT. It specifies CASSLATGRTDTQYF.

This clonotype came up a few times. This CDR3 reads CASSGPAGGLADTQYF. The DNA for the CDR3 is TGCGCCAGCAGTGGGCCAGCGGGGGGGCTTGCGGATACGCAGTATTTT. The chain combines TRBV10-1 with TRBJ2-3, with TRBD2 identical over 10 bases. Germline V lookup: CDR1 WNHNN, CDR2 SYGVQD (reference sequence). This CDR3 has 16 amino acids. V shed 4 bases, J shed 6 bases, and the junction held 10 bases outside the gene matches.

Concerning this clonotype itself: The junction departs from the called germline gene at one end, perhaps through a read error. V usage is TRBV20-1 and J usage is TRBJ2-5; 10 nucleotides match TRBD2. Germline V CDR1 and CDR2: DFQATT, SNEGSKA (reference sequence). CDR3 length: 16 amino acids. In DNA, the CDR3 is TGCACCGCCGCCGCAGCGGGGGGGATCCTAGAAGAGACCCAGTCCTTC. This encodes CTAAAAGGILEETQSF.

V usage is TRBV5-1 and J usage is TRBJ2-1; TRBD2 matches at 10 bases. The CDR3 is 18 residues long. The V gene end was trimmed by 0 bases and the J gene end by 0 bases; junction bases not matched to a gene: 6. Germline V lookup: CDR1 SGHRS, CDR2 YFSETQ. In DNA, the CDR3 is TGCGCCAGCAGCTTGGTACTAGCGGGGCTTAGCTCCTACAATGAGCAGTTCTTC. It codes for CASSLVLAGLSSYNEQFF. The whole variable domain, filled in from reference TRBV5-1 and TRBJ2-1, reads KAGVTQTPRYLIKTRGQQVTLSCSPISGHRSVSWYQQTPGQGLQFLFEYFSETQRNKGNFPGRFSGRQFSNSRSEMNVSTLELGDSALYLCASSLVLAGLSSYNEQFFGPGTRLTVL.

Only a few counts were recorded for this clonotype. J is TRBJ2-1 and V is TRBV28; the match to TRBD2 covers 11 bases. Looked up from germline, CDR1 is MDHEN and CDR2 is SYDVKM. The V and J ends lost 5 bases and 7 bases, in that order; junction bases with no gene match: 10. The CDR3 totals 16 residues. The CDR3 nucleotides read TGTGCCAGCAGTATCCGAATAGCGGGAGGGCGAAATGAGCAGTTCTTC. It yields the protein CASSIRIAGGRNEQFF.

This clonotype was seen many times. This chain connects TRBV9 to TRBJ2-3; the D gene could be TRBD1 or TRBD2 (6 bases each). Per the germline V gene, CDR1 is SGDLS and CDR2 is YYNGEE. V dropped 5 bases and J dropped 0 bases, with 13 bases sitting between them. This CDR3 region has 15 residues. In DNA, the CDR3 is TGTGCCAGCAGTGTCGGGGGCTCTAGCACAGATACGCAGTATTTT. Protein: CASSVGGSSTDTQYF. The entire variable domain, with the rest obtained from reference TRBV9 and TRBJ2-3, is as follows: DSGVTQTPKHLITATGQRVTLRCSPRSGDLSVYWYQQSLDQGLQFLIQYYNGEERAKGNILERFSAQQFPDLHSELNLSSLELGDSALYFCASSVGGSSTDTQYFGPGTRLTVL.

This clonotype has more than one count but fewer than ten. Here the CDR3 DNA reads TGTGCCAGCAGCTTCAATAGCGGGCCGTCCTACGAGCAGTACTTC. Its protein product is CASSFNSGPSYEQYF. The chain has TRBV11-3 and TRBJ2-7, with 7 bases that match TRBD2. CDR3 length: 15 residues. CDR1 and CDR2 from the germline V gene are SGHNT and YENEEA. Germline trimming cut 3 bases from V and 1 base from J; bases unmatched to any gene: 6.

This chain links TRBV5-1 with TRBJ2-1; 7 bases are shared with TRBD1. The V gene's germline CDR1 is SGHRS and CDR2 YFSETQ. The junction had 10 bases not matched to a gene; V was cut back by 4 bases and J by 3 bases. The CDR3 is 16 amino acids. CDR3 nucleotides: TGCGCCAGCAGCCCCCTAAAACAGGGGAGCTACAATGAGCAGTTCTTC. As protein: CASSPLKQGSYNEQFF. The whole variable domain, filled in from reference TRBV5-1 and TRBJ2-1, reads KAGVTQTPRYLIKTRGQQVTLSCSPISGHRSVSWYQQTPGQGLQFLFEYFSETQRNKGNFPGRFSGRQFSNSRSEMNVSTLELGDSALYLCASSPLKQGSYNEQFFGPGTRLTVL.

V is TRBV15 and J is TRBJ2-3; D could derive from TRBD1 or TRBD2 (5 bases each). There are 13 residues in the CDR3. From germline, CDR1 is LNHNV and CDR2 YYDKDF (reference sequence). V was clipped by 8 bases and J by 3 bases, with 12 bases between them. The CDR3 coding sequence is TGTGCCACCTCTACGGGGCGAACAGATACGCAGTATTTT. Its protein is CATSTGRTDTQYF.

The V and J genes are TRBV27 and TRBJ2-7, with no clear D. Deletions cut 6 bases from V and 2 bases from J, with 14 bases between. The germline CDR1 and CDR2 sequences are MNHEY and SMNVEV (reference sequence). CDR3 size: 14 residues. In DNA form, the CDR3 reads TGTGCCAGCAGCCCTATTTCCGTACCCTACGAGCAGTACTTC. Encoded protein: CASSPISVPYEQYF.

This clonotype was seen a few times. The chain uses TRBV5-1 and TRBJ1-1; 10 nucleotides agree with TRBD1. The J segment lost 4 bases and the V segment lost 4 bases, leaving 7 bases of the junction unmatched. The CDR3 is 15 residues long. Germline V gene sequence: CDR1 SGHRS, CDR2 YFSETQ. The DNA of the CDR3 is TGCGCCAGCAGCCCAGACAGGGGGCTGGGCACTGAAGCTTTCTTT. Its protein is CASSPDRGLGTEAFF.

The rearrangement links TRBV20-1 to TRBJ1-1; D uncertain. The CDR3 length is 14 residues. Germline V CDR1 and CDR2: DFQATT, SNEGSKA (reference sequence). V was pared by 6 bases and J by 2 bases, with 16 bases between. The CDR3 is CSALSRVTNTEAFF. CDR3 nucleotide sequence: TGCAGTGCCTTGAGTCGGGTAACAAACACTGAAGCTTTCTTT.

This chain links TRBV2 with TRBJ2-5, with D maybe TRBD1 (5 bases). Germline V gene lookup returns CDR1 SNHLY and CDR2 FYNNEI. V gave up 7 bases and J gave up 5 bases, with 11 bases separating them. The CDR3 sequence is 12 residues long. DNA for the CDR3: TGTGCCAGCAATAGAAAGGGGGAGACCCAGTACTTC. This sequence encodes CASNRKGETQYF.

This clonotype was seen only a few times. The CDR3 sequence is CASSFLEDYTDTQYF. In DNA form, the CDR3 reads TGTGCCAGCAGTTTTCTCGAGGACTACACAGATACGCAGTATTTT. The gene calls are TRBV12-3 or TRBV12-4 and TRBJ2-3, with TRBD2 as a possible D gene (6 bases). There are 15 residues in the CDR3. V lost 3 bases to trimming and J lost 2 bases, with 12 bases between them.

This clonotype came up a few times. This chain connects TRBV7-8 to TRBJ2-7; 11 bases line up with TRBD2. The J segment lost 12 bases and the V segment lost 4 bases, leaving 5 bases of the junction unmatched. Per the germline V gene, CDR1 is SGHVS and CDR2 is FQNEAQ. There are 12 residues in the CDR3. CDR3 protein: CASSSQGLAGYF. DNA for the CDR3: TGTGCCAGCAGCTCCCAAGGACTAGCGGGGTACTTC. Using reference TRBV7-8 and TRBJ2-7 for the parts outside the CDR3, the full variable domain is GAGVSQSPRYKVAKRGQDVALRCDPISGHVSLFWYQQALGQGPEFLTYFQNEAQLDKSGLPSDRFFAERPEGSVSTLKIQRTQQEDSAVYLCASSSQGLAGYFGPGTRLTVT.

In its sample, this clonotype was seen a few times. The chain employs TRBV20-1 and TRBJ2-7, with 7 bases fitting TRBD1. Trimming removed 4 bases from V and 3 bases from J; junction bases left unmatched: 9. The CDR3 has 14 residues. The V gene's germline CDR1 is DFQATT and CDR2 SNEGSKA (reference sequence). DNA for the CDR3: TGCAGTGCTATATACCGACAGGGATTCTACGAGCAGTACTTC. Protein product: CSAIYRQGFYEQYF.

The rearrangement uses TRBV25-1 and TRBJ2-1; 9 bases align to TRBD2. CDR3 length equals 16 residues. From germline, CDR1 is MGHDK and CDR2 SYGVNS. The J segment lost 3 bases and the V segment lost 3 bases, leaving 6 bases of the junction unmatched. The CDR3 loop is CASSEGSGSRYNEQFF. In DNA, the CDR3 is TGTGCCAGCAGTGAGGGTAGCGGGAGCCGCTACAATGAGCAGTTCTTC.

This clonotype was counted only a few times. This chain connects TRBV7-2 to TRBJ1-2, with D maybe TRBD1 (5 bases). Germline CDR1 reads SGHTA; CDR2 reads FQGNSA. The V and J ends lost 1 base and 6 bases respectively, with 15 bases between them. This CDR3 is 15 amino acids long. CDR3 coding DNA: TGTGCCAGCAGCTTAGGGGACCGACAGATTAATGGCTACACCTTC. Translated: CASSLGDRQINGYTF.

The chain combines TRBV12-3 or TRBV12-4 with TRBJ2-7; D is perhaps TRBD2 (6 bases). This CDR3 comprises 14 residues. Trimming took off 3 bases at V and 2 bases at J, with 11 bases between the two ends. CDR3: CASSFGGLTYEQYF. DNA for the CDR3: TGTGCCAGCAGTTTCGGAGGGCTAACCTACGAGCAGTACTTC.

The CDR3 DNA reads as TGTGCCAGCAGTTTCAGTTCCCGTGGTACGCAGTATTTT. Protein product: CASSFSSRGTQYF. The chain has TRBV12-3 or TRBV12-4 and TRBJ2-3; D ambiguous. V was trimmed by 3 bases and J by 8 bases, leaving 12 bases between them. The CDR3 is 13 amino acids.